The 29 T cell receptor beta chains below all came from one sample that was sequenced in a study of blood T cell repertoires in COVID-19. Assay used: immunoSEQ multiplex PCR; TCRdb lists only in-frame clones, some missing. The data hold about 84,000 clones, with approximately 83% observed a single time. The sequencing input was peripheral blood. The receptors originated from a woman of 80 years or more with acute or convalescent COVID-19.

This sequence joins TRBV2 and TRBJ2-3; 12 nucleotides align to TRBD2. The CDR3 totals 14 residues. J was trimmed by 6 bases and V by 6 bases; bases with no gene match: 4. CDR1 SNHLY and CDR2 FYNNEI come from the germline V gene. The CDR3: CASRTSGSSDTQYF. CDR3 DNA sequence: TGTGCCAGCAGGACTAGCGGGAGTTCTGATACGCAGTATTTT.

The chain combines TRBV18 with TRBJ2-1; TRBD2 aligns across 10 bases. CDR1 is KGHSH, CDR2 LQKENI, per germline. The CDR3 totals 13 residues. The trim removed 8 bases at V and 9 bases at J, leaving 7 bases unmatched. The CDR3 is CASRTSGGSEQFF. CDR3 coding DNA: TGTGCCAGCAGGACTAGCGGCGGCAGTGAGCAGTTCTTC.

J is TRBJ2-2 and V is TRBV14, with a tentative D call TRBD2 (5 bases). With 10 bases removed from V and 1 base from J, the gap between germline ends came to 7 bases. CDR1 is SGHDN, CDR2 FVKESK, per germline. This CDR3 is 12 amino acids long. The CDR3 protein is CAIRGNTGELFF. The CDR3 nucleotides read TGTGCCATACGGGGGAACACCGGGGAGCTGTTTTTT.

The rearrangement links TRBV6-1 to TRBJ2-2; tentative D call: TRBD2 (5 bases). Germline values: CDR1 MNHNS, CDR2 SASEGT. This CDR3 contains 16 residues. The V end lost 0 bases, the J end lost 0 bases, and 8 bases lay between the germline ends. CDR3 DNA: TGTGCCAGCAGTGAAGCGCCAGCGGCGAACACCGGGGAGCTGTTTTTT. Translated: CASSEAPAANTGELFF.

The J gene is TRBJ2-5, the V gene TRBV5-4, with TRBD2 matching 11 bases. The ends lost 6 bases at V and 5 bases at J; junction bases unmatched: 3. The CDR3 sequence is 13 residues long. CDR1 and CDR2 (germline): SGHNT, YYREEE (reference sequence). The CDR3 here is CASMVAGGETQYF. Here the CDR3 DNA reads TGTGCCAGCATGGTAGCGGGAGGGGAGACCCAGTACTTC.

The CDR3 DNA reads TGTGCCAGCTCCCCAGGGCAGGCGCCTGATCAGCCCCAGCATTTT. Translation gives CASSPGQAPDQPQHF. The rearrangement links TRBV18 to TRBJ1-5; tentative D call: TRBD1 (5 bases). Germline CDR1 is KGHSH and CDR2 is LQKENI. The CDR3 is 15 amino acids. V lost 6 bases and J lost 5, with 17 bases in between.

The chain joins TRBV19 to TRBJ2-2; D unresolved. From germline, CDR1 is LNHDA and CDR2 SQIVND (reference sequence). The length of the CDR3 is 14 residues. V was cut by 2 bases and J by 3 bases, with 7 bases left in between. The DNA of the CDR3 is TGTGCCAGTAGTATACAGGTTGACACCGGGGAGCTGTTTTTT. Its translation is CASSIQVDTGELFF.

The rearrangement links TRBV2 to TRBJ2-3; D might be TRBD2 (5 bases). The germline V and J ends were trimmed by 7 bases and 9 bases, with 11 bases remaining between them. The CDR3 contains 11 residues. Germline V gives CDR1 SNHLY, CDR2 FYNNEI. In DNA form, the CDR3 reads TGTGCCAGCACCTACCCGGGGACGCAGTATTTT. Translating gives CASTYPGTQYF.

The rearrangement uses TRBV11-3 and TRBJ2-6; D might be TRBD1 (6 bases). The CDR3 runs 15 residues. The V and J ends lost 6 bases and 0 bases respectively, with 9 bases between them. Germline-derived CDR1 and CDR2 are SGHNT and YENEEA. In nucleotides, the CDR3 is TGTGCCAGCAGTTACAGGGCCTCTGGGGCCAACGTCCTGACTTTC. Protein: CASSYRASGANVLTF.

CDR3 coding DNA: TGTGCCAGCAGCCAGGGACTAGCGTTAGTTGAGCAGTTCTTC. Protein sequence: CASSQGLALVEQFF. J is TRBJ2-1 and V is TRBV7-2, with TRBD2 matching 10 bases. In germline, CDR1 is SGHTA, CDR2 FQGNSA. The CDR3 is made up of 14 amino acids. Losses at the gene ends were 5 bases for V and 9 bases for J; bases not matched to a gene: 7.

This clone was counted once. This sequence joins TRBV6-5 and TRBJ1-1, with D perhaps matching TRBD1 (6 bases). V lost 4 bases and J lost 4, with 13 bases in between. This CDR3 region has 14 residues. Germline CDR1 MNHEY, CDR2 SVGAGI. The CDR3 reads CASSSPGHITEAFF. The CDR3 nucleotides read TGTGCCAGCAGTTCGCCGGGACACATCACTGAAGCTTTCTTT.

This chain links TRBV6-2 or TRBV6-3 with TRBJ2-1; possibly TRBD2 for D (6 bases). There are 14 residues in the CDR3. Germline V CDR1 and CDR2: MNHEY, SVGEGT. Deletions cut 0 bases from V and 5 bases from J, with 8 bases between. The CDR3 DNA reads TGTGCCAGCAGTTACTCGGGACTTCACAATGAGCAGTTCTTC. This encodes CASSYSGLHNEQFF.

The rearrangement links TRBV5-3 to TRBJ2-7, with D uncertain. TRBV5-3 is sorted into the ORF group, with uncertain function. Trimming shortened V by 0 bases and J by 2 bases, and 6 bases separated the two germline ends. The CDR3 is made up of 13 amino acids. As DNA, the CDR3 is TGTGCCAGAAGCTTGGGACTTACCTACGAGCAGTACTTC. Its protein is CARSLGLTYEQYF.

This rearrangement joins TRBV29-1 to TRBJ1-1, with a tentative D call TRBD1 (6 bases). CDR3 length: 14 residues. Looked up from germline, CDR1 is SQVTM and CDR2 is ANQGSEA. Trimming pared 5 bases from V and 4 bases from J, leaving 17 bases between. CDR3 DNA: TGCAGCGTTCTAACAGGGCTTCGGAGCACTGAAGCTTTCTTT. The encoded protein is CSVLTGLRSTEAFF.

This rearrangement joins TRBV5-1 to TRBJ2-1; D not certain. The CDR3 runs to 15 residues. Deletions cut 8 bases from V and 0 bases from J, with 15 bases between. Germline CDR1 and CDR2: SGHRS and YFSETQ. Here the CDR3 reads CASRRSESSYNEQFF. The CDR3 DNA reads TGCGCCAGTAGGCGGTCTGAGAGCTCCTACAATGAGCAGTTCTTC.

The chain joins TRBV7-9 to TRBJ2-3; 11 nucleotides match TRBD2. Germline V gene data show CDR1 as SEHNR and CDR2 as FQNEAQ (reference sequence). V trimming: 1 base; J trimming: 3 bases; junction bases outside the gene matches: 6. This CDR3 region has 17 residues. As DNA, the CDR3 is TGTGCCAGCAGCTTAGGACTAGCGGGAATCCGGACAGATACGCAGTATTTT. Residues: CASSLGLAGIRTDTQYF.

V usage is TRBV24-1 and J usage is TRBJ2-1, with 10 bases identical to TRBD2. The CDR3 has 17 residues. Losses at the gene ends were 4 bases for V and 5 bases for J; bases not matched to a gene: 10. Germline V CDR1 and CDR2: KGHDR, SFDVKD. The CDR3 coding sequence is TGTGCCACCAGTGACGAGCAAGCGGGAGGGCCTCACAATGAGCAGTTCTTC. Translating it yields CATSDEQAGGPHNEQFF.

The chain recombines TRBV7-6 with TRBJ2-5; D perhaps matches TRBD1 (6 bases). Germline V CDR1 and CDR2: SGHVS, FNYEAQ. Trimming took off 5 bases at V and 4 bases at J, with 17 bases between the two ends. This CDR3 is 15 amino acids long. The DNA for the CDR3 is TGTGCCAGCAGCCCTTATCAGGGGCCCGCAGAGACCCAGTACTTC. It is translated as CASSPYQGPAETQYF.

This CDR3 reads CASSLSGNEQFF. The CDR3 DNA sequence: TGTGCCAGCAGTTTATCCGGGAATGAGCAGTTCTTC. The V call is TRBV12-3 or TRBV12-4, the J call TRBJ2-1; D is undetermined. The CDR3 extends over 12 amino acids. V lost 2 bases and J 7 bases, leaving 6 bases between the germline ends.

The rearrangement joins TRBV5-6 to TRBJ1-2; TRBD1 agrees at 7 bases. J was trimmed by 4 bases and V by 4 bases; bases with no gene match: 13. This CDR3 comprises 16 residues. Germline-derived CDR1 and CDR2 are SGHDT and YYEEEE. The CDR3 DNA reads TGTGCCAGCAGCCCGAGCCTACCGACAGGGTCCTATGGCTACACCTTC. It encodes CASSPSLPTGSYGYTF. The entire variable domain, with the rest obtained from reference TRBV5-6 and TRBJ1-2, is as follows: DAGVTQSPTHLIKTRGQQVTLRCSPKSGHDTVSWYQQALGQGPQFIFQYYEEEERQRGNFPDRFSGHQFPNYSSELNVNALLLGDSALYLCASSPSLPTGSYGYTFGSGTRLTVV.

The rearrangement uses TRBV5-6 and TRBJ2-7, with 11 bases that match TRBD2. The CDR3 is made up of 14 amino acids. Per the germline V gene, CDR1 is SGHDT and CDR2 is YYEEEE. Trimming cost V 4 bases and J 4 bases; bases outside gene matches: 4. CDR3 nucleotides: TGTGCCAGCAGCCCGACTAGCGGGGTTTACGAGCAGTACTTC. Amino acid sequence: CASSPTSGVYEQYF.

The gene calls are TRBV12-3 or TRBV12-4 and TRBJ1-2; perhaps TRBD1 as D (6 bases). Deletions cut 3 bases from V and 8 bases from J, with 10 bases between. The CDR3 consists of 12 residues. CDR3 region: CASSFNRAGYTF. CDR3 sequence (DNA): TGTGCCAGCAGTTTCAACAGGGCAGGCTACACCTTC.

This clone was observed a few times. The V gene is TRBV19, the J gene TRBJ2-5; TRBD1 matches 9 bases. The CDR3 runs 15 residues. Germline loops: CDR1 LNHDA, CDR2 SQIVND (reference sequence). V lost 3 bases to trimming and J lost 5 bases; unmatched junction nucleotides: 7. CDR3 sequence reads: CASSMVGTGLETQYF. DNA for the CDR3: TGTGCCAGTAGTATGGTTGGGACAGGGTTGGAGACCCAGTACTTC. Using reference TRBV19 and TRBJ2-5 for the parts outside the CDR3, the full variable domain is DGGITQSPKYLFRKEGQNVTLSCEQNLNHDAMYWYRQDPGQGLRLIYYSQIVNDFQKGDIAEGYSVSREKKESFPLTVTSAQKNPTAFYLCASSMVGTGLETQYFGPGTRLLVL.

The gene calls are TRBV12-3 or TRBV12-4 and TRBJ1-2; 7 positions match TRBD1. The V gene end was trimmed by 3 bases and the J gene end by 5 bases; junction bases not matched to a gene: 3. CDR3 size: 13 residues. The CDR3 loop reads CASSLDRNYGYTF. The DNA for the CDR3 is TGTGCCAGCAGTTTGGACAGGAATTATGGCTACACCTTC.

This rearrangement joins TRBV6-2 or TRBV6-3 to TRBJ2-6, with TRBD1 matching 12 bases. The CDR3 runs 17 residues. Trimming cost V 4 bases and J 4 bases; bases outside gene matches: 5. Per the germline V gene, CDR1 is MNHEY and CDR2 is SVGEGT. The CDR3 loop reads CASSSRDRGLGANVLTF. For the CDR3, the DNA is TGTGCCAGCAGTTCCCGGGACAGGGGGCTCGGGGCCAACGTCCTGACTTTC.

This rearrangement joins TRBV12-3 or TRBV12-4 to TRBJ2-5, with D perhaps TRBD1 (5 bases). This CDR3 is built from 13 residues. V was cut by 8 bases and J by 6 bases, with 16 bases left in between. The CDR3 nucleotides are TGTGCCAGCTGCGTGGCAGGGTTAAAGACCCAGTACTTC. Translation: CASCVAGLKTQYF.

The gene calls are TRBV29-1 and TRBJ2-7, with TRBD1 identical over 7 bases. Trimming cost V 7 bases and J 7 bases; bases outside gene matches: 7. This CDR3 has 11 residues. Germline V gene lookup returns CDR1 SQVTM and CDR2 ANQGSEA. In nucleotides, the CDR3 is TGCAGCGGGATAAGGGGGCGGGAGCAGTACTTC. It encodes CSGIRGREQYF.

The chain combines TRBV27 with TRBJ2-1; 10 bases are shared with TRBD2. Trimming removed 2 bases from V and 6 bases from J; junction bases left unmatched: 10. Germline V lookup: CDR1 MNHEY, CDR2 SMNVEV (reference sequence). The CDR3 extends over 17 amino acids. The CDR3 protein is CASSLQSSGSLFNEQFF. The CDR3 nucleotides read TGTGCCAGCAGTTTACAATCTAGCGGGAGTCTTTTCAATGAGCAGTTCTTC.

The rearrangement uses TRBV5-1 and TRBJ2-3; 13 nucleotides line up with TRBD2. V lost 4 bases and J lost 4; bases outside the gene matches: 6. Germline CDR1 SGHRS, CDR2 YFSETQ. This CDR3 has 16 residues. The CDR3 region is CASSLRLAGGPDTQYF. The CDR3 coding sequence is TGCGCCAGCAGCCTGCGACTAGCGGGAGGTCCAGATACGCAGTATTTT.